This T cell receptor (beta chain) was identified during a study of blood T cell repertoires in COVID-19. At the level of the study: The samples span acute and convalescent COVID-19 from the United States, Italy and Spain.

The repertoire was sequenced with immunoSEQ multiplex PCR; TCRdb's copy has only in-frame clones and lacks some. The sample holds nearly 350,000 clones; about nine tenths are singletons and the top ten take just under 6.5%. The sequencing input was peripheral blood. This TCR was recovered from a woman aged 45-59 years with COVID-19, enrolled during active disease.

DNA of the CDR3: TGTGCCTGGAGTGTACGTGGCAGCGTCTATCAGCCCCAGCATTTT. This encodes CAWSVRGSVYQPQHF. The chain combines TRBV30 with TRBJ1-5; D remains ambiguous. From germline, CDR1 is GTSNPN and CDR2 SVGIG (reference sequence). The CDR3 spans 15 residues. V dropped 0 bases and J dropped 5 bases, with 14 bases sitting between them.